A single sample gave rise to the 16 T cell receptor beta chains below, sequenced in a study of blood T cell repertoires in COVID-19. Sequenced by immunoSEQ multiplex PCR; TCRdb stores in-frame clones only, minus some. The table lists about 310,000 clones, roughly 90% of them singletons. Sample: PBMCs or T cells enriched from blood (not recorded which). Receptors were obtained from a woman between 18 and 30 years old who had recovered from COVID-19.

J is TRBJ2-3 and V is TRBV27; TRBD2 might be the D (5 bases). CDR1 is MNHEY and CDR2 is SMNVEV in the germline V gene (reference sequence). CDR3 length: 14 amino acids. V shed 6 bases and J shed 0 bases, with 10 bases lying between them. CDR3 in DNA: TGTGCCAGCAGCGGCCGGGGTAGCACAGATACGCAGTATTTT. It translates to CASSGRGSTDTQYF.

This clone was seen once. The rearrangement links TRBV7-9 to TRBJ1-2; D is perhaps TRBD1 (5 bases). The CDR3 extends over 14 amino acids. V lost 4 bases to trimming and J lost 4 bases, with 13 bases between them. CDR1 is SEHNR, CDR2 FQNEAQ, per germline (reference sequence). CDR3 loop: CASSSSRVTYGYTF. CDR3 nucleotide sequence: TGTGCCAGCAGCTCCTCCAGGGTGACCTATGGCTACACCTTC.

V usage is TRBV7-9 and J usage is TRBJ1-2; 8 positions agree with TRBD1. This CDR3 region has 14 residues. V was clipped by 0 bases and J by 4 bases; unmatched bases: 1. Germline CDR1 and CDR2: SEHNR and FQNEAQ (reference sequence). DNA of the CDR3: TGTGCCAGCAGCTTAGCCGGGACAGGCTATGGCTACACCTTC. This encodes CASSLAGTGYGYTF. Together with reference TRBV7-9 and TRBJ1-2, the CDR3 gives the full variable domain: DTGVSQNPRHKITKRGQNVTFRCDPISEHNRLYWYRQTLGQGPEFLTYFQNEAQLEKSRLLSDRFSAERPKGSFSTLEIQRTEQGDSAMYLCASSLAGTGYGYTFGSGTRLTVV.

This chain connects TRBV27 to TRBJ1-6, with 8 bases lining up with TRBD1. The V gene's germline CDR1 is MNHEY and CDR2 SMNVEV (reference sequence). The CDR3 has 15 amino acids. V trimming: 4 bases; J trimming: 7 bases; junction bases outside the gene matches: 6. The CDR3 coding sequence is TGTGCCAGCAGTTCGTGGACAGGGTCAAATTCACCCCTCCACTTT. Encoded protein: CASSSWTGSNSPLHF.

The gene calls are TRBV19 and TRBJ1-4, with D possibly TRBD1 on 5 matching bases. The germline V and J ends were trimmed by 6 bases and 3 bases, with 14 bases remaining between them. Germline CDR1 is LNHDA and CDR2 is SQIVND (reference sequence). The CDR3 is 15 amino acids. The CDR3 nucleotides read TGTGCCAGTAGAACCAGGGCTTCGGCTAATGAAAAACTGTTTTTT. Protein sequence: CASRTRASANEKLFF. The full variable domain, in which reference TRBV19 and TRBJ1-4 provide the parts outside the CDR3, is DGGITQSPKYLFRKEGQNVTLSCEQNLNHDAMYWYRQDPGQGLRLIYYSQIVNDFQKGDIAEGYSVSREKKESFPLTVTSAQKNPTAFYLCASRTRASANEKLFFGSGTQLSVL.

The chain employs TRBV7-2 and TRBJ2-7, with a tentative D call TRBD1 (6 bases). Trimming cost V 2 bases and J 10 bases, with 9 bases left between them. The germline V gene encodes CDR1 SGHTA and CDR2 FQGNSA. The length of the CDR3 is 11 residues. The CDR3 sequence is CASSLRTDQYF. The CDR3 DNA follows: TGTGCCAGCAGCTTAAGGACAGATCAGTACTTC.

CDR3 DNA sequence: TGTGCCACCAGTCCGGTTCAAGCGGGGACTGAAGCTTTCTTT. This gives the protein CATSPVQAGTEAFF. The chain employs TRBV15 and TRBJ1-1, with D unresolved. The germline CDR1 and CDR2 sequences are LNHNV and YYDKDF (reference sequence). Trimming shortened V by 6 bases and J by 5 bases, and 16 bases separated the two germline ends. CDR3 size: 14 residues.

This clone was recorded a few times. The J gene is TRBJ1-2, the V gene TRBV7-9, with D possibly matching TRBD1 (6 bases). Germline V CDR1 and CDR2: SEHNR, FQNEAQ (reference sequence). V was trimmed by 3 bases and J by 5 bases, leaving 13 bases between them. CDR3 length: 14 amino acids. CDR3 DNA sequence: TGTGCCAGCAGCTTGCCGGGGGGCGGATATGGCTACACCTTC. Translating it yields CASSLPGGGYGYTF.

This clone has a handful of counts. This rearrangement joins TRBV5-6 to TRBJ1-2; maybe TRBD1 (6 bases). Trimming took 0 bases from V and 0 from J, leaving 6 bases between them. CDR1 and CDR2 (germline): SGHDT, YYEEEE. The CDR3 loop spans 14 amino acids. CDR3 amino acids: CASSLGTANYGYTF. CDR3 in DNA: TGTGCCAGCAGCTTGGGGACAGCTAACTATGGCTACACCTTC.

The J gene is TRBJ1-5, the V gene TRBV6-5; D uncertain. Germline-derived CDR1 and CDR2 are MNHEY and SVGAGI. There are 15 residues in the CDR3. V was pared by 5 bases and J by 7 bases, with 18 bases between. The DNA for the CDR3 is TGTGCCAGCAGTCCCCAGACTCGGGAAGTGCAGCCCCAGCATTTT. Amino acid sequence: CASSPQTREVQPQHF.

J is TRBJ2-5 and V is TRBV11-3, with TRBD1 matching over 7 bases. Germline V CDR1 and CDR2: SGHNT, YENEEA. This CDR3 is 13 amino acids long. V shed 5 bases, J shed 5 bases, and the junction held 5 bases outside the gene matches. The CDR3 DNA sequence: TGTGCCAGCAGCACAGGGGCTCAGGAGACCCAGTACTTC. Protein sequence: CASSTGAQETQYF.

The CDR3 nucleotides read TGTGCCAGCAGCCTCCCGCCAGGGTATATTCACGAGCAGTACTTC. Translation: CASSLPPGYIHEQYF. V and J are TRBV28 and TRBJ2-7; D is possibly TRBD1 (5 bases). V lost 6 bases to trimming and J lost 5 bases, with 20 bases between them. Germline V CDR1 and CDR2: MDHEN, SYDVKM. This CDR3 has 15 amino acids.

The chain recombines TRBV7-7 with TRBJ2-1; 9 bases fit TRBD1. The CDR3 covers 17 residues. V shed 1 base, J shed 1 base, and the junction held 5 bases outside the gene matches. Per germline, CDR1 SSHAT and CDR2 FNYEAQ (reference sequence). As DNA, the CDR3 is TGTGCCAGCAGCTTAGGCCTTGGGACAGGGTCCTACAATGAGCAGTTCTTC. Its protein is CASSLGLGTGSYNEQFF.

CDR3 sequence: CASSWGTGNEQFF. Written as DNA, the CDR3 is TGTGCCAGCAGCTGGGGGACAGGGAATGAGCAGTTCTTC. The V and J genes are TRBV5-6 and TRBJ2-1; 9 bases are shared with TRBD1. The ends lost 3 bases at V and 7 bases at J; junction bases unmatched: 2. The CDR3 consists of 13 residues. CDR1 is SGHDT, CDR2 YYEEEE, per germline.

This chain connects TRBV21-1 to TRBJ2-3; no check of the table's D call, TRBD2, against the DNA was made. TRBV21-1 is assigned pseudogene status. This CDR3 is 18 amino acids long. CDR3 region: CASIGASQPTSGRDTQYF. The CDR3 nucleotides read TGTGCCAGCATTGGGGCGAGCCAGCCGACTAGCGGCAGAGATACGCAGTATTTT.

This chain's CDR3 is CASSSQGAGAFF. DNA for the CDR3: TGTGCCAGCAGCTCACAGGGGGCCGGAGCTTTCTTT. The chain couples TRBV5-6 to TRBJ1-1; the match to TRBD1 covers 9 bases. This CDR3 has 12 residues. Germline V lookup: CDR1 SGHDT, CDR2 YYEEEE. The ends lost 3 bases at V and 10 bases at J; junction bases unmatched: 4.